One sample yielded the 2 T cell receptor beta chains listed below, sequenced in a study of cytotoxic CD8 clonotypes in ibrutinib-treated CLL. Profiling relied on immunoSEQ multiplex PCR, and the TCRdb table lists in-frame clones only, not all of them. The sample lists some 46,000 clones; approximately 69% were seen once. This specimen consisted of PBMCs, obtained after 12 months of ibrutinib treatment. These TCRs come from a human donor with chronic lymphocytic leukemia.

The V and J genes are TRBV28 and TRBJ1-2; D call uncertain. V dropped 2 bases and J dropped 8 bases, with 12 bases sitting between them. The CDR3 has 13 residues. Germline assignment: CDR1 MDHEN and CDR2 SYDVKM. Here the CDR3 DNA reads TGTGCCAGCAGTTTACAGTCGTCCGGGGGCTACACCTTC. Its protein is CASSLQSSGGYTF.

This clone was detected once. The rearrangement joins TRBV5-5 to TRBJ2-7; a possible D gene is TRBD1 (6 bases). Germline V gene lookup returns CDR1 SGHKS and CDR2 YYEKEE (reference sequence). This CDR3 spans 14 amino acids. Trimming shortened V by 5 bases and J by 1 base, and 13 bases separated the two germline ends. The CDR3 here is CASRAETGSYEQYF. The DNA for the CDR3 is TGTGCCAGCAGAGCGGAAACAGGGTCCTACGAGCAGTACTTC.